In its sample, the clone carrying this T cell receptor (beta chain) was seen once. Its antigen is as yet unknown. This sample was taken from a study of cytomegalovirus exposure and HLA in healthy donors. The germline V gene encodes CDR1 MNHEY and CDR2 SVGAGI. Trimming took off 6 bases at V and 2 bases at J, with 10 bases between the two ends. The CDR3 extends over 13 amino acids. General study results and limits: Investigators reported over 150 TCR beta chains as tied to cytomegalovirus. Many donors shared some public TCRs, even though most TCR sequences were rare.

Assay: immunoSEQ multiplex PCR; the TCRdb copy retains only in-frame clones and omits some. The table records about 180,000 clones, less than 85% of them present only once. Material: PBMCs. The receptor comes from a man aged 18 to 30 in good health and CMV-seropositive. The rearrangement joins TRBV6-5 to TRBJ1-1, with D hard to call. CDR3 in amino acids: CASREQLNTEAFF. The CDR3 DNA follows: TGTGCCAGCAGGGAACAACTAAACACTGAAGCTTTCTTT.